This T cell receptor (beta chain) derives from a study of CXCR3-negative and CXCR3-positive naive CD8 T cells. Study findings and constraints: With respect to TRBV-TRBJ usage, naive CXCR3-negative and CXCR3-positive cells were similar; memory differed. CXCR3 expression partially decreased after cryopreservation; most assays used fresh PBMCs. Because surface CD5 did not distinguish the naive subsets, TCR strength was inferred from TRB CDR3 properties.

The CDR3 sequence is 14 residues long. CDR1 LNHDA and CDR2 SQIVND come from the germline V gene (reference sequence). Through 5' RACE with UMI labels, the TRB cDNA libraries were prepared. TCRdb re-called the 5' RACE reads and catalogs CDR3 proteins one per entry, DNA excluded. The sample table sets out tens of thousands of distinct CDR3 sequences. A word on this clonotype: Its target is unknown.

The sample taken for sequencing was memory CD8+ T cells from blood. The chain has TRBV19 and TRBJ2-1; absent DNA, TCRdb's TRBD2 call cannot be checked. The sequence came from a human donor in good health. Some clones in this sample may be carry-over from other donors' samples. The CDR3 loop reads CASSFSRLANEQFF.